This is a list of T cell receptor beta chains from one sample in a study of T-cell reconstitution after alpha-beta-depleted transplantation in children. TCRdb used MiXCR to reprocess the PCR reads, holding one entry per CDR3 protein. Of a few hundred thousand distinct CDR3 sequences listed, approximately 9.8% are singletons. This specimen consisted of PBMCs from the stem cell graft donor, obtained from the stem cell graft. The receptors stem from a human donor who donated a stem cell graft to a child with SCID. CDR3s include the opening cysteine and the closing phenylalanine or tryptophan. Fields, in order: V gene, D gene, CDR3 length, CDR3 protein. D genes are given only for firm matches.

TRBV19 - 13 CASSRHSRETQYF
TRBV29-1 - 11 CSVEDPGGAFF
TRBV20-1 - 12 CSARGGPDTQYF
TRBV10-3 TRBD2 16 CAISVGTSGGHNEQFF
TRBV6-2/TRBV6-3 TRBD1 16 CASSPPRGTDNEKLFF
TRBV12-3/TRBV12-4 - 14 CASSPDGRQETQYF
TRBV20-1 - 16 CSAEERVLNAYNVQFF
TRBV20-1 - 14 CSARVSANTDTQYF
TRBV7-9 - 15 CASSQEAESNQPQHF
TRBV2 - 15 CASSSQGSLSYEQYF
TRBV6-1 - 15 CASSEINGFGGELFF
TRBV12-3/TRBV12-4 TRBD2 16 CASSSASGGTTDTQYF
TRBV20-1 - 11 CSAEAGEKLFF
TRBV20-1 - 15 CSASRTESYNSPLHF
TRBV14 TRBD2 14 CASRRGGSYNEQFF
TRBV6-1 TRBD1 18 CASSRGQEQGRTKNIQYF
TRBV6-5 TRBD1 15 CASSYEGQIGNTIYF
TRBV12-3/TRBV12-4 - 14 CASSPDNVSYEQYF
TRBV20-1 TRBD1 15 CSARDRTGKTYEQYF
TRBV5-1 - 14 CASSREGLSNEQFF
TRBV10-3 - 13 CAISESLVNEQYF
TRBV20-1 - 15 CSVPTRGTNYNEQFF
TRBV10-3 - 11 CAIRTGTEAFF
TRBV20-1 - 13 CSARASGANVLTF
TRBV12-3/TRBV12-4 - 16 CASSLRQITTTDTQYF
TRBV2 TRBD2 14 CASKAGVGANVLTF
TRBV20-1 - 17 CSATIPAGGGHQETQYF
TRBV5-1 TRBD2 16 CASRLLAGGNYNEQFF
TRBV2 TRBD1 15 CASGEGAGGSYEQYF
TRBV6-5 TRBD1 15 CASRVEGRGLYEQYF
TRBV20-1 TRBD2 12 CSARLAGLTQYF
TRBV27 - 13 CASSPWGYTEAFF